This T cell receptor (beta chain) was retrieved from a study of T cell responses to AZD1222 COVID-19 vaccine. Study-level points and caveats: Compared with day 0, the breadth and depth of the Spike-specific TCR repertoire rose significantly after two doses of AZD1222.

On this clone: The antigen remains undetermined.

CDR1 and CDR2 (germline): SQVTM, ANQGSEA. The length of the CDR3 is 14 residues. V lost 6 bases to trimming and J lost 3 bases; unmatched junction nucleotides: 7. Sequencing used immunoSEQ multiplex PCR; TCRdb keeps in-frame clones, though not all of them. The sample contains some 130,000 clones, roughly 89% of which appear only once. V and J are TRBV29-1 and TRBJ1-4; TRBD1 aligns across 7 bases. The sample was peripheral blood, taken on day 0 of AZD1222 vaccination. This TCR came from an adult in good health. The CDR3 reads CSVIRQGSNEKLFF. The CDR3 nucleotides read TGCAGCGTGATCCGACAGGGCTCTAATGAAAAACTGTTTTTT.